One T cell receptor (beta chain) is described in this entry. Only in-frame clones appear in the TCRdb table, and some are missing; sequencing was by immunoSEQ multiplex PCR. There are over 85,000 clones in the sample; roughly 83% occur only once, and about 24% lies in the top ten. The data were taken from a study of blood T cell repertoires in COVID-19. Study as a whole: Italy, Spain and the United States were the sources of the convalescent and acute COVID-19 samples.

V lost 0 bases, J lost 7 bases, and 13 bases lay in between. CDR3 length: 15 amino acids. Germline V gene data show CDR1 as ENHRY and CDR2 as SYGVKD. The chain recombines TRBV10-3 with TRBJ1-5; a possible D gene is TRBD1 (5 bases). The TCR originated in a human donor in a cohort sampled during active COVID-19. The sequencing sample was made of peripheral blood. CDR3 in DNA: TGTGCCATCAGTGAGTCGCAAGGGGATAGGCAGCCCCAGCATTTT. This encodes CAISESQGDRQPQHF.